What follows are 12 T cell receptor beta chains derived from one specimen sequenced in a study of T cell changes during pregnancy in multiple sclerosis (dated by TCRdb to the late 2010s). The library was made by the immunoSEQ multiplex PCR assay. Held by TCRdb, this immuneACCESS table contains in-frame sequences only and omits some clones. Under half of the omission traces to an unresolved V gene where checked; the cause of the rest is unknown. For this sample the table gives about 75,000 clones, of which approximately 90% were detected only once. Around 0.41% of the sample rests with the top ten. The sequencing used CD4+ T cells from peripheral blood mononuclear cells, collected before pregnancy. The source of these receptors is a female donor with multiple sclerosis, enrolled in a pregnancy study.

This chain joins TRBV7-9 and TRBJ1-2; weak D call: TRBD1 (6 bases). Trimming shortened V by 1 base and J by 8 bases, and 20 bases separated the two germline ends. Per germline, CDR1 SEHNR and CDR2 FQNEAQ (reference sequence). The CDR3 extends over 16 amino acids. The CDR3 is CASSLGGSTGPGGYTF. CDR3 DNA sequence: TGTGCCAGCAGCTTAGGGGGTTCGACAGGCCCCGGGGGCTACACCTTC.

The gene calls are TRBV10-3 and TRBJ2-3; 11 bases line up with TRBD2. Germline V gene data show CDR1 as ENHRY and CDR2 as SYGVKD. V gave up 5 bases and J gave up 2 bases; unmatched junction bases: 9. The CDR3 covers 17 residues. The CDR3 nucleotides are TGTGCCATCAGTCTCGTCCCTAGCGGGGGGCCCACAGATACGCAGTATTTT. Translation: CAISLVPSGGPTDTQYF.

About this clone itself: Germline and junction disagree at one end, which may indicate a read error. The chain employs TRBV5-1 and TRBJ2-2; no firm D call. CDR1 is SGHRS and CDR2 is YFSETQ in the germline V gene. This CDR3 is built from 9 residues. The CDR3 reads CASTPVAVF. As DNA, the CDR3 is TGCGCCAGCACCCCTGTGGCTGTTTTT.

The CDR3 reads CASIGPRQGGILYNEQFF. CDR3 in DNA: TGTGCCAGCATAGGGCCCCGACAGGGCGGCATCTTATACAATGAGCAGTTCTTC. This sequence joins TRBV7-9 and TRBJ2-1, with 7 bases identical to TRBD1. With 7 bases clipped from V and 4 bases from J, the junction kept 19 bases outside the gene matches. This CDR3 spans 18 amino acids. CDR1 and CDR2 (germline): SEHNR, FQNEAQ (reference sequence).

The chain links TRBV6-6 to TRBJ1-1; no definite D call. V was trimmed by 1 base and J by 8 bases, leaving 11 bases between them. There are 13 residues in the CDR3. Germline V gives CDR1 MNHNY, CDR2 SVGAGI (reference sequence). In DNA, the CDR3 is TGTGCCAGCAGTTACTTCAGAGGGAGGGAAGCTTTCTTT. Its translation is CASSYFRGREAFF.

The V gene is TRBV11-2, the J gene TRBJ2-3; maybe TRBD2 (7 bases). Trimming pared 7 bases from V and 0 bases from J, leaving 17 bases between. The germline CDR1 and CDR2 sequences are SGHAT and FQNNGV. The CDR3 sequence is 16 residues long. CDR3 protein: CASKTRGGTSTDTQYF. Written as DNA, the CDR3 is TGTGCCAGCAAGACAAGGGGGGGAACTAGCACAGATACGCAGTATTTT.

J is TRBJ1-1 and V is TRBV18, with D uncertain. Trimming took 3 bases from V and 4 from J, leaving 9 bases between them. The V gene's germline CDR1 is KGHSH and CDR2 LQKENI. This CDR3 spans 13 amino acids. CDR3 amino acids: CASSPSTGTEAFF. The CDR3, as DNA: TGTGCCAGCTCACCTTCAACGGGCACTGAAGCTTTCTTT.

The chain links TRBV30 to TRBJ1-2; unclear D gene. CDR1 GTSNPN and CDR2 SVGIG come from the germline V gene (reference sequence). V was clipped by 2 bases and J by 4 bases, with 8 bases between them. CDR3 length equals 12 residues. CDR3 region: CAWSMRLYGYTF. Written as DNA, the CDR3 is TGTGCCTGGAGTATGAGGCTCTATGGCTACACCTTC. The variable domain in full, with the rest retrieved from reference TRBV30 and TRBJ1-2, is SQTIHQWPATLVQPVGSPLSLECTVEGTSNPNLYWYRQAAGRGLQLLFYSVGIGQISSEVPQNLSASRPQDRQFILSSKKLLLSDSGFYLCAWSMRLYGYTFGSGTRLTVV.

This chain uses TRBV29-1 with TRBJ2-7; D remains unclear. V was pared by 6 bases and J by 7 bases, with 19 bases between. This CDR3 contains 13 residues. From germline, CDR1 is SQVTM and CDR2 ANQGSEA. The CDR3 sequence is CSVARSESGEQYF. Written as DNA, the CDR3 is TGCAGCGTCGCCCGTTCGGAGTCCGGGGAGCAGTACTTC.

The chain's CDR3 is CATRHSGRKGTGELFF. In nucleotides, the CDR3 is TGTGCCACCCGCCACAGCGGGAGAAAAGGGACCGGGGAGCTGTTTTTT. V is TRBV15 and J is TRBJ2-2; 8 bases are a match to TRBD2. The J segment lost 5 bases and the V segment lost 8 bases, leaving 13 bases of the junction unmatched. Per the germline V gene, CDR1 is LNHNV and CDR2 is YYDKDF (reference sequence). The CDR3 totals 16 residues.

This rearrangement joins TRBV5-1 to TRBJ1-2; D is uncertain. Trimming removed 0 bases at V and 0 bases at J, with 9 bases between. CDR1 and CDR2 (germline): SGHRS, YFSETQ. The CDR3 is made up of 15 amino acids. The CDR3 sequence is CASSLAISANYGYTF. CDR3 DNA: TGCGCCAGCAGCTTGGCCATTTCAGCTAACTATGGCTACACCTTC. Supplemented by reference TRBV5-1 and TRBJ1-2, the full variable domain reads KAGVTQTPRYLIKTRGQQVTLSCSPISGHRSVSWYQQTPGQGLQFLFEYFSETQRNKGNFPGRFSGRQFSNSRSEMNVSTLELGDSALYLCASSLAISANYGYTFGSGTRLTVV.

V and J are TRBV27 and TRBJ1-1; 8 positions agree with TRBD1. In germline, CDR1 is MNHEY, CDR2 SMNVEV (reference sequence). Germline trimming cut 6 bases from V and 3 bases from J; bases unmatched to any gene: 9. The CDR3 has 15 amino acids. CDR3 coding DNA: TGTGCCAGCAGACCCGTCAGGGGGCCGGACACTGAAGCTTTCTTT. Translation gives CASRPVRGPDTEAFF.